Here is one T cell receptor (beta chain) with its context. What it binds is not known. This specimen belongs to a study of cytomegalovirus exposure and HLA in healthy donors. Unrecorded immune exposure was likely among donors, who were nominally healthy when sampled. Germline CDR1 and CDR2: MGHRA and YSYEKL. Deletions cut 0 bases from V and 3 bases from J, with 11 bases between. The CDR3 runs to 16 residues. Findings and caveats of the study: An analysis that was carried out later associated fewer than 20,000 TCR beta sequences with HLA alleles at 0.05 false discovery rate. According to an earlier analysis, most TCR beta V segments yielded productive rearrangements about 87% or about 30% of the time.

Use of 60 Vbeta and 13 Jbeta primers characterized the PCR. The method was immunoSEQ multiplex PCR; TCRdb's version includes in-frame clones alone and lacks a portion of them. The sample includes under 200,000 clones, approximately 88% seen only once; the top ten take about 2.6%. The V gene is TRBV4-1, the J gene TRBJ1-4; weak D call: TRBD1 (5 bases). This receptor was obtained from a woman aged 50 to 65 in good health and CMV-seropositive. The specimen sequenced was PBMCs. CDR3 residues: CASSQDSAGANEKLFF. CDR3 in DNA: TGCGCCAGCAGCCAAGATAGCGCGGGGGCTAATGAAAAACTGTTTTTT.